A selection of T cell receptor beta chains follows, all from one sample in a study of identical twins. Each CDR3 protein gets one entry after TCRdb re-called the 5' RACE reads with MiXCR. In the table there are over 500,000 distinct CDR3 sequences, 22% of which are singletons. The same specimen was also included in a second study, on T cells expressing NK-cell markers.

Material for sequencing was CD4+ T cells sorted from blood. The receptor source for this set is a young woman in good health. Each CDR3 is given with its conserved first and last residue. D genes are given only for firm matches. The size field is filled for only some rows; it gives once, few, many or a size class.

>TRBJ2-1|NA|15|NA|TRBV4-3
CASSQDGTRRNEQFF
TGCGCCAGCAGCCAAGATGGGACAAGACGCAATGAGCAGTTCTTC
>TRBJ1-1|few|14|TRBD1|TRBV20-1
CSASPGGAWTEAFF
TGCAGTGCCTCCCCAGGGGGCGCTTGGACTGAAGCTTTCTTT
>TRBJ2-3|NA|18|NA|TRBV4-1
CASSQKLPGGVRADTQYF
TGCGCCAGCAGCCAAAAGCTACCGGGCGGGGTGAGGGCAGATACGCAGTATTTT
>TRBJ2-3|NA|17|TRBD2|TRBV20-1
CSARGTSGGSGPDTQYF
TGCAGTGCTAGGGGGACTAGCGGGGGGTCCGGTCCAGATACGCAGTATTTT
>TRBJ1-5|few|12|NA|TRBV20-1
CSARGPDQPQHF
TGCAGTGCTAGAGGTCCTGATCAGCCCCAGCATTTT
>TRBJ2-7|few|15|TRBD2|TRBV20-1
CSARGGTSGGYEQYF
TGCAGTGCTAGAGGGGGGACTAGCGGTGGATACGAGCAGTACTTC
>TRBJ2-7|few|13|NA|TRBV7-8
CASSLDGSNEQYF
TGTGCCAGCAGCTTAGACGGGAGTAACGAGCAGTACTTC
>TRBJ2-5|many|14|NA|TRBV24-1
CATSDSRPKETQYF
TGTGCCACCAGTGATTCGAGGCCTAAAGAGACCCAGTACTTC
>TRBJ2-1|NA|17|TRBD2|TRBV7-6
CASSLPPTAGGDNEQFF
TGTGCCAGCAGCTTACCACCTACAGCGGGAGGTGACAATGAGCAGTTCTTC
>TRBJ1-6|few|16|NA|TRBV20-1
CSARNHGGRDNSPLHF
TGCAGTGCTAGAAATCACGGCGGCAGGGATAATTCACCCCTCCACTTT
>TRBJ2-1|NA|11|NA|TRBV30
CAWSIPGEQFF
TGTGCCTGGAGTATACCCGGTGAGCAGTTCTTC
>TRBJ2-7|few|15|TRBD2|TRBV4-3
CASSQDPGGFYEQYF
TGCGCCAGCAGCCAAGATCCGGGGGGGTTCTACGAGCAGTACTTC
>TRBJ1-2|few|13|NA|TRBV5-1
CASSPEGNYGYTF
TGCGCCAGCAGCCCCGAGGGGAACTATGGCTACACCTTC
>TRBJ2-5|few|16|TRBD1|TRBV24-1
CATSDPTGGGGETQYF
TGTGCCACCAGTGACCCTACAGGGGGCGGGGGAGAGACCCAGTACTTC
>TRBJ2-7|NA|14|NA|TRBV7-2
CASRHRREAYEQYF
TGTGCCAGCAGACACAGGCGGGAAGCATACGAGCAGTACTTC
>TRBJ1-2|many|13|NA|TRBV12-3/TRBV12-4
CASSPGTEYGYTF
TGTGCCAGCAGTCCTGGGACCGAGTATGGCTACACCTTC
>TRBJ2-1|few|20|TRBD2|TRBV29-1
CSVDREGLAGGPPRYNEQFF
TGCAGCGTTGATAGGGAGGGACTAGCGGGGGGCCCCCCTCGGTACAATGAGCAGTTCTTC
>TRBJ1-1|few|12|NA|TRBV9
CASSGGRGVAFF
TGTGCCAGCAGCGGGGGACGGGGAGTAGCTTTCTTT
>TRBJ2-1|NA|17|TRBD2|TRBV20-1
CSARGGLAGASYNEQFF
TGCAGTGCTAGAGGGGGACTAGCGGGTGCCTCCTACAATGAGCAGTTCTTC
>TRBJ1-1|NA|18|NA|TRBV6-5
CASSYSPTWFSRSFEAFF
TGTGCCAGCAGTTACTCCCCAACATGGTTCTCCCGGTCCTTTGAAGCTTTCTTT
>TRBJ2-3|once|11|NA|TRBV2
CASSEFDTQYF
TGTGCCAGCAGTGAATTCGATACGCAGTATTTT
>TRBJ2-1|few|15|TRBD2|TRBV3-1
CASSQISGSHNEQFF
TGTGCCAGCAGCCAAATCAGCGGGAGCCACAATGAGCAGTTCTTC